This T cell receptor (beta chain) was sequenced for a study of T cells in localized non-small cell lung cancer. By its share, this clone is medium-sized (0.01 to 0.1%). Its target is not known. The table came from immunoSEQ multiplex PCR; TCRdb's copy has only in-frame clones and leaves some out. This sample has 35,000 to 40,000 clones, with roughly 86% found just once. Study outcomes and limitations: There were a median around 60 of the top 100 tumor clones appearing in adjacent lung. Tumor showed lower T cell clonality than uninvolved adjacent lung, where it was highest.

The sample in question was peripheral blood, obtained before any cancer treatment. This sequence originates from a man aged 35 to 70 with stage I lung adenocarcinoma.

This CDR3 is CASSTAWTGWYF. DNA for the CDR3: TGTGCCAGCAGCACTGCTTGGACTGGATGGTACTTC. This chain uses TRBV12-1 with TRBJ2-7; whether TRBD2, the table's D call, matches the DNA was not checked. TRBV12-1 is a pseudogene. CDR3 length equals 12 residues.